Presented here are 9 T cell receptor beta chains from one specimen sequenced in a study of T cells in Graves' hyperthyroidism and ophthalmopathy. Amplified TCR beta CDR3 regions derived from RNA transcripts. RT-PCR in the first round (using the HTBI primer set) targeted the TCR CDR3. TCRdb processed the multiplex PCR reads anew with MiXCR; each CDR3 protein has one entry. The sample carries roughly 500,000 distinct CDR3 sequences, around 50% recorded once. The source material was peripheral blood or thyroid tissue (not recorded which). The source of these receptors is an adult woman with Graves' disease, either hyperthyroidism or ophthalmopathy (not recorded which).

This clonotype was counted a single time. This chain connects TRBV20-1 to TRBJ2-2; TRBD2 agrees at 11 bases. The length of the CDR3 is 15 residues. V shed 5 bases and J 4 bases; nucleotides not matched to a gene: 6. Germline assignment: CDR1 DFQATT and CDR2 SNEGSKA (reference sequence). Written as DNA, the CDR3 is TGCAGTGCTCGATCCGGGACTAGCGGCACCGGGGAGCTGTTTTTT. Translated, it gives CSARSGTSGTGELFF.

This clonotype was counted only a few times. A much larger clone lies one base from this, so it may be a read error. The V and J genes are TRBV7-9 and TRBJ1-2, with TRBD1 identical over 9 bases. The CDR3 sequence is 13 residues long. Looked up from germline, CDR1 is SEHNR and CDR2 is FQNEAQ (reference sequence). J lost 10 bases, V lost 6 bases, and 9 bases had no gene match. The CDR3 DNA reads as TGTGCCAGCAGTTTTACAGGGGGCGAAGACTACACCTTC. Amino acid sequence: CASSFTGGEDYTF.

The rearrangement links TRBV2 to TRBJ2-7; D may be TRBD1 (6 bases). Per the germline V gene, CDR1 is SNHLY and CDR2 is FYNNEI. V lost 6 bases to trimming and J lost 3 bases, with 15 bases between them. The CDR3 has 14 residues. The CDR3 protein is CASSPHTGIYEQYF. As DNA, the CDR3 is TGTGCCAGCAGCCCACATACAGGGATCTACGAGCAGTACTTC.

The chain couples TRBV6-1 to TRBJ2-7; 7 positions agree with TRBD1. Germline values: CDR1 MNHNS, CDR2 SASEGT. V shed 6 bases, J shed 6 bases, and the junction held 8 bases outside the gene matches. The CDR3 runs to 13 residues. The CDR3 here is CASSQQGIGEQYF. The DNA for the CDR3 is TGTGCCAGCAGCCAACAGGGGATCGGCGAGCAGTACTTC.

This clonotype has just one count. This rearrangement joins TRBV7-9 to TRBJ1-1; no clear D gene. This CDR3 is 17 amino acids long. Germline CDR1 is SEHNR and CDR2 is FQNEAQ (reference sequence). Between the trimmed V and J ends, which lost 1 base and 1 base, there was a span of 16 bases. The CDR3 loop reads CASSLGLRVEANTEAFF. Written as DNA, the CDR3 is TGTGCCAGCAGCTTAGGTTTGAGGGTAGAGGCGAACACTGAAGCTTTCTTT.

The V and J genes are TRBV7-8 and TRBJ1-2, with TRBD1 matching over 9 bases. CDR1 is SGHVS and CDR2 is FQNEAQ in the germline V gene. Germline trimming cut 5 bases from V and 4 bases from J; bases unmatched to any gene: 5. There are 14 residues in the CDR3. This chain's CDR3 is CASSPDRGPYGYTF. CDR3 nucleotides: TGTGCCAGCAGCCCGGACAGGGGCCCCTATGGCTACACCTTC.

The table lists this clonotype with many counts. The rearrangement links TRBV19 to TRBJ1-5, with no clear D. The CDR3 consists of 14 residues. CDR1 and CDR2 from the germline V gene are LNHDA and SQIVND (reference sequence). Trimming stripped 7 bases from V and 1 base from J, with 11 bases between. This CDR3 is CASTGRRSNQPQHF. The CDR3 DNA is TGTGCCAGTACCGGTCGACGGAGCAATCAGCCCCAGCATTTT.

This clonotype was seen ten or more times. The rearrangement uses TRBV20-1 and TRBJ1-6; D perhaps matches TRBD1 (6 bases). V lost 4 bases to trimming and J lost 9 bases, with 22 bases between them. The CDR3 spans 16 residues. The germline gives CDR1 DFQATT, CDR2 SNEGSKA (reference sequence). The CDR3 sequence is CSATLGQTEGGSPLHF. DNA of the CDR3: TGCAGTGCTACCCTTGGACAGACAGAAGGGGGTTCACCCCTCCACTTT.

The DNA for the CDR3 is TGTGCCAGTAGTGCCGACACAGCCAGGTCACCCCTCCACTTT. This gives the protein CASSADTARSPLHF. The chain joins TRBV19 to TRBJ1-6; no firm D call. Trimming took 5 bases from V and 10 from J, leaving 15 bases between them. Germline V gives CDR1 LNHDA, CDR2 SQIVND (reference sequence). CDR3 length equals 14 residues.